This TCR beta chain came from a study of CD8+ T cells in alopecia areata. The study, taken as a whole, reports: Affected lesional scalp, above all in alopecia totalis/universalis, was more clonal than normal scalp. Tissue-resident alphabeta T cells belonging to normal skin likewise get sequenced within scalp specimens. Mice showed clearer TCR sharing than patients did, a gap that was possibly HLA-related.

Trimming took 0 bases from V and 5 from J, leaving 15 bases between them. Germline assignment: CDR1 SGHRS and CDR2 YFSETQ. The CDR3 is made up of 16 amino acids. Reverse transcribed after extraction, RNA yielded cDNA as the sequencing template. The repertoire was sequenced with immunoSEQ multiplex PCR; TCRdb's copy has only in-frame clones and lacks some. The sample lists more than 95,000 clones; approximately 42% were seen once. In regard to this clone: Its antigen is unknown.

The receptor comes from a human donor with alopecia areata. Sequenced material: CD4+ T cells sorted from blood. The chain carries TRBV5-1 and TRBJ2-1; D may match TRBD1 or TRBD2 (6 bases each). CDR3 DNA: TGCGCCAGCAGCTTGGCCCGGGGGCCGTACGACAATGAGCAGTTCTTC. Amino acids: CASSLARGPYDNEQFF.